Following are 23 T cell receptor beta chains from one sample sequenced in a study of blood T cell repertoires in COVID-19. Clones were sequenced by immunoSEQ multiplex PCR, and TCRdb holds only the in-frame ones, with some missing. The table has about 180,000 clones, about 81% seen once. The sequenced material came from peripheral blood. Receptor source: a woman of 80 years or more with COVID-19, enrolled during active disease.

The rearrangement links TRBV19 to TRBJ1-5; no reliable D call. The CDR3 loop spans 13 amino acids. The V and J ends lost 5 bases and 4 bases respectively, with 9 bases between them. The germline V gene encodes CDR1 LNHDA and CDR2 SQIVND (reference sequence). CDR3 in amino acids: CASSYRRNQPQHF. The CDR3 DNA sequence: TGTGCCAGTAGTTATAGGCGGAATCAGCCCCAGCATTTT. Drawing the rest from reference TRBV19 and TRBJ1-5, the complete variable domain is DGGITQSPKYLFRKEGQNVTLSCEQNLNHDAMYWYRQDPGQGLRLIYYSQIVNDFQKGDIAEGYSVSREKKESFPLTVTSAQKNPTAFYLCASSYRRNQPQHFGDGTRLSIL.

A few counts support this clone. This chain links TRBV19 with TRBJ2-1, with 7 positions matching TRBD2. The CDR3 consists of 14 residues. V trimming: 7 bases; J trimming: 4 bases; junction bases outside the gene matches: 7. The germline V gene encodes CDR1 LNHDA and CDR2 SQIVND (reference sequence). Here the CDR3 reads CASNPSGMYNEQFF. The CDR3 DNA reads TGTGCCAGTAACCCTAGCGGTATGTACAATGAGCAGTTCTTC.

A remark on this clone: At the DNA level, this CDR3 is encoded by other sequences in the same sample as well. The CDR3 sequence is CASSLTGGVYEQYF. CDR3 coding DNA: TGCGCCAGCAGCTTGACAGGGGGAGTCTACGAGCAGTACTTC. This chain uses TRBV5-1 with TRBJ2-7; 8 nucleotides match TRBD1. Germline V gene sequence: CDR1 SGHRS, CDR2 YFSETQ. The CDR3 has 14 residues. Trimming cost V 1 base and J 3 bases; bases outside gene matches: 3.

The V gene is TRBV4-1, the J gene TRBJ2-5; 9 bases are a match to TRBD1. V was pared by 4 bases and J by 5 bases, with 17 bases of the junction left unmatched. Germline loops: CDR1 MGHRA, CDR2 YSYEKL. CDR3 length equals 18 residues. CDR3 bases: TGCGCCAGCAGCCCGACGAACGTAAACAGGGGGCTGAAGGAGACCCAGTACTTC. Residues: CASSPTNVNRGLKETQYF.

This clone was observed a single time. The chain is built from TRBV6-5 and TRBJ1-2; no clear D gene. The CDR3 consists of 14 residues. Germline V lookup: CDR1 MNHEY, CDR2 SVGAGI. V was shortened by 8 bases and J by 3 bases, with 16 bases between the two germline ends. This chain's CDR3 is CASRLVGGDYGYTF. For the CDR3, the DNA is TGTGCCAGCCGCCTCGTCGGCGGGGACTATGGCTACACCTTC.

The CDR3 bases are TGTGCCAGCAGGAACCGGGACAGGGGGTATAATTCACCCCTCCACTTT. The encoded protein is CASRNRDRGYNSPLHF. The chain is built from TRBV2 and TRBJ1-6; 11 bases are shared with TRBD1. CDR1 and CDR2 from the germline V gene are SNHLY and FYNNEI. The CDR3 sequence is 16 residues long. The V segment lost 6 bases and the J segment 4 bases; nucleotides outside the gene matches: 5.

In its sample, this clone was seen once. The DNA of the CDR3 is TGTGCCAGCAGCTTACTGTACAGGGGGCGTGGGGCCAACGTCCTGACTTTC. Its protein is CASSLLYRGRGANVLTF. The chain uses TRBV7-8 and TRBJ2-6, with 9 nucleotides matching TRBD1. The CDR3 totals 17 residues. J was trimmed by 3 bases and V by 2 bases; bases with no gene match: 5. CDR1 is SGHVS, CDR2 FQNEAQ, per germline.

The chain joins TRBV5-1 to TRBJ2-7; 8 bases are shared with TRBD2. The CDR3 spans 14 residues. The V and J ends lost 0 bases and 3 bases, in that order; junction bases with no gene match: 2. Germline CDR1 and CDR2: SGHRS and YFSETQ. The CDR3 nucleotides read TGCGCCAGCAGCTTGGAGCGGGGGTTCTACGAGCAGTACTTC. Residues: CASSLERGFYEQYF.

The V gene is TRBV7-9, the J gene TRBJ2-3; TRBD2 matches 12 bases. The CDR3 spans 18 residues. The ends lost 1 base at V and 3 bases at J; junction bases unmatched: 8. Germline CDR1 is SEHNR and CDR2 is FQNEAQ (reference sequence). This CDR3 reads CASSLVWTGTSGTDTQYF. In DNA form, the CDR3 reads TGTGCCAGCAGCTTAGTGTGGACCGGGACTAGCGGGACAGATACGCAGTATTTT.

The chain is built from TRBV21-1 and TRBJ2-1; the table's D call, TRBD2, has no DNA check behind it. TRBV21-1 is listed as a pseudogene. This CDR3 spans 17 amino acids. The CDR3 bases are TGTGCCAGCAGCAATTCTCCCGAGGGTCCCATCCTCAATGAGCAGTTCTTC. Encoded protein: CASSNSPEGPILNEQFF.

A few counts support this clone. The chain links TRBV6-1 to TRBJ2-2, with a tentative D call TRBD1 (5 bases). V dropped 1 base and J dropped 3 bases, with 9 bases sitting between them. The CDR3 is 15 amino acids. Germline CDR1 MNHNS, CDR2 SASEGT. The CDR3 nucleotides read TGTGCCAGCAGTGAAGGGGGCGGTCACACCGGGGAGCTGTTTTTT. It translates to CASSEGGGHTGELFF.

The gene calls are TRBV7-8 and TRBJ1-5, with a weak D call TRBD1 (5 bases). This CDR3 has 13 amino acids. V lost 5 bases and J 4 bases, leaving 9 bases between the germline ends. The germline V gene encodes CDR1 SGHVS and CDR2 FQNEAQ. In DNA, the CDR3 is TGTGCCAGCAGCGTATACAGGAATCAGCCCCAGCATTTT. As protein: CASSVYRNQPQHF.

A single count supports this clone. CDR3 sequence (DNA): TGCGCCAGCAGCTTGGCCTCCAGAAGCGAGCAGTACTTC. Its translation is CASSLASRSEQYF. This chain uses TRBV5-1 with TRBJ2-7, with no clear D. Germline CDR1 and CDR2: SGHRS and YFSETQ. The CDR3 is made up of 13 amino acids. Trimming stripped 0 bases from V and 6 bases from J, with 10 bases between.

This clone turned up a few times. This rearrangement joins TRBV7-3 to TRBJ2-3; D possibly corresponds to TRBD2 (6 bases). The CDR3 has 15 residues. Germline-derived CDR1 and CDR2 are SGHTA and FQGTGA. V lost 2 bases to trimming and J lost 0 bases, with 9 bases between them. The CDR3 sequence: CASSLLGTSTDTQYF. The CDR3, as DNA: TGTGCCAGCAGCTTACTAGGGACTAGCACAGATACGCAGTATTTT.

This chain links TRBV11-3 with TRBJ2-7; 9 nucleotides agree with TRBD1. The CDR3 runs 15 residues. From germline, CDR1 is SGHNT and CDR2 YENEEA. The V and J ends lost 1 base and 2 bases, in that order; junction bases with no gene match: 3. The CDR3 loop reads CASSLAGTGPYEQYF. The CDR3 DNA is TGTGCCAGCAGCTTAGCCGGGACAGGGCCCTACGAGCAGTACTTC.

The V call is TRBV5-6, the J call TRBJ1-1; 7 bases are shared with TRBD1. This CDR3 has 13 residues. Trimming took 7 bases from V and 4 from J; bases not matched to a gene: 7. The germline gives CDR1 SGHDT, CDR2 YYEEEE. This chain's CDR3 is CASFRDSLTEAFF. The CDR3 region has the DNA TGTGCCAGCTTTCGGGACAGTCTCACTGAAGCTTTCTTT.

This clone has only a few counts. The chain employs TRBV2 and TRBJ1-2; 11 nucleotides align to TRBD1. The CDR3 spans 14 residues. The V gene's germline CDR1 is SNHLY and CDR2 FYNNEI. Unmatched junction bases numbered 7, after V lost 5 bases and J lost 8 bases. The CDR3 bases are TGTGCCAGCAGTCTAGGACAGGGGGCCAGCGGCTACACCTTC. Its translation: CASSLGQGASGYTF.

Here the CDR3 reads CASSKGLNEQFF. DNA for the CDR3: TGTGCCAGCAGCAAGGGACTGAATGAGCAGTTCTTC. The chain couples TRBV12-3 or TRBV12-4 to TRBJ2-1, with a tentative D call TRBD2 (6 bases). The CDR3 loop spans 12 amino acids. V was clipped by 6 bases and J by 7 bases, with 10 bases between them.

This clone has only a few counts. The chain links TRBV5-4 to TRBJ2-1; TRBD2 is a possible D gene (6 bases). Trimming removed 4 bases from V and 5 bases from J, with 16 bases in between. This CDR3 contains 15 residues. Germline assignment: CDR1 SGHNT and CDR2 YYREEE (reference sequence). The DNA of the CDR3 is TGTGCCAGCAGCGGGGACGGGGGAAAAAACAATGAGCAGTTCTTC. Its translation is CASSGDGGKNNEQFF.

The chain combines TRBV10-1 with TRBJ1-1; D remains ambiguous. Trimming pared 7 bases from V and 0 bases from J, leaving 15 bases between. The CDR3 loop spans 15 amino acids. Germline values: CDR1 WNHNN, CDR2 SYGVQD (reference sequence). Written as DNA, the CDR3 is TGCGCCAGCACCAATTCAGGCCGGATGAACACTGAAGCTTTCTTT. Its protein product is CASTNSGRMNTEAFF.

The chain uses TRBV4-3 and TRBJ2-7; perhaps TRBD1 as D (6 bases). The CDR3 extends over 14 amino acids. V lost 1 base to trimming and J lost 3 bases, with 10 bases between them. CDR1 and CDR2 (germline): LGHNA, YSLEER. The CDR3 loop is CASSQGPGVYEQYF. The CDR3 DNA reads TGCGCCAGCAGCCAAGGTCCAGGGGTCTACGAGCAGTACTTC.

CDR3 nucleotides: TGTGCCAGCAGCCAAACTGGAGGTCAGCCCCAGCATTTT. Translation gives CASSQTGGQPQHF. The chain is built from TRBV4-2 and TRBJ1-5; no clear D. CDR1 is LGHNA and CDR2 is YNFKEQ in the germline V gene. V was cut by 2 bases and J by 6 bases, with 8 bases left in between. There are 13 residues in the CDR3.

Written as DNA, the CDR3 is TGTGCCAGCAGCCTAATGGGCGGGGGAGCAGATACGCAGTATTTT. Translated: CASSLMGGGADTQYF. The gene calls are TRBV7-9 and TRBJ2-3, with 7 nucleotides matching TRBD2. This CDR3 has 15 amino acids. Germline loops: CDR1 SEHNR, CDR2 FQNEAQ (reference sequence). Unmatched junction bases numbered 9, after V lost 5 bases and J lost 4 bases.